The 22 T cell receptor beta chains in this list originate from one sample, sequenced in a study of control samples from healthy donors and cancer patients. Measured with immunoSEQ multiplex PCR; TCRdb has only the in-frame clones, and not every one. The sample carries 120,000 or so clones, 92% recorded once. The sequenced material came from PBMCs. Source of these receptors: a man older than 75 with head and neck cancer.

The genes are TRBV4-1 and TRBJ1-6; TRBD1 might be the D (6 bases). Germline V gene lookup returns CDR1 MGHRA and CDR2 YSYEKL. With 0 bases removed from V and 9 bases from J, the gap between germline ends came to 6 bases. The CDR3 contains 13 residues. CDR3 region: CASSQDRGSPLHF. The CDR3 coding sequence is TGCGCCAGCAGCCAAGACAGGGGTTCACCCCTCCACTTT.

The chain combines TRBV6-6 with TRBJ1-6, with D unclear. This CDR3 contains 12 residues. Germline loops: CDR1 MNHNY, CDR2 SVGAGI (reference sequence). Deletions cut 3 bases from V and 9 bases from J, with 6 bases between. The CDR3 region has the DNA TGTGCCAGCAGTTATGAGGGTTCACCCCTCCACTTT. It yields the protein CASSYEGSPLHF.

V and J are TRBV18 and TRBJ2-2; 7 bases match TRBD1. The V gene's germline CDR1 is KGHSH and CDR2 LQKENI. This CDR3 is built from 15 residues. Trimming took 4 bases from V and 0 from J; bases not matched to a gene: 2. This CDR3 is CASSLGQANTGELFF. CDR3 in DNA: TGTGCCAGCTCACTTGGACAGGCGAACACCGGGGAGCTGTTTTTT.

This clone was observed once. V usage is TRBV10-2 and J usage is TRBJ1-2; D is unresolved. Trimming stripped 3 bases from V and 4 bases from J, with 9 bases between. CDR3 length equals 13 residues. The germline CDR1 and CDR2 sequences are WSHSY and SAAADI. This chain's CDR3 is CASSDGVAYGYTF. In DNA form, the CDR3 reads TGCGCCAGCAGTGATGGGGTGGCCTATGGCTACACCTTC.

The rearrangement links TRBV4-2 to TRBJ1-3; weak D call: TRBD1 (6 bases). The germline V gene encodes CDR1 LGHNA and CDR2 YNFKEQ. The CDR3 has 17 amino acids. V was cut by 3 bases and J by 2 bases, with 17 bases left in between. The CDR3 DNA is TGTGCCAGCAGCCACGGTCCTGGGGGGGGCCCTGGAAACACCATATATTTT. It encodes CASSHGPGGGPGNTIYF.

This sequence joins TRBV6-5 and TRBJ2-1; 7 positions agree with TRBD1. The germline V gene has CDR1 MNHEY and CDR2 SVGAGI. Trimming removed 6 bases from V and 7 bases from J; junction bases left unmatched: 3. This CDR3 has 12 residues. CDR3 bases: TGTGCCAGCAGCAAGACAGGGAATGAGCAGTTCTTC. It yields the protein CASSKTGNEQFF.

This clone is a singleton in its sample. The genes are TRBV5-1 and TRBJ1-4, with D perhaps matching TRBD1 (5 bases). CDR1 is SGHRS, CDR2 YFSETQ, per germline. The ends were cut back, 3 bases at V and 0 bases at J, with 6 bases in the middle. The CDR3 is 14 amino acids. Here the CDR3 reads CASSSGTTNEKLFF. The DNA for the CDR3 is TGCGCCAGCAGCTCAGGGACAACTAATGAAAAACTGTTTTTT. Complete variable domain (other parts from reference TRBV5-1 and TRBJ1-4): KAGVTQTPRYLIKTRGQQVTLSCSPISGHRSVSWYQQTPGQGLQFLFEYFSETQRNKGNFPGRFSGRQFSNSRSEMNVSTLELGDSALYLCASSSGTTNEKLFFGSGTQLSVL.

The genes are TRBV27 and TRBJ2-7; 11 nucleotides line up with TRBD1. Germline values: CDR1 MNHEY, CDR2 SMNVEV (reference sequence). V lost 7 bases and J lost 5; bases outside the gene matches: 7. CDR3 size: 14 residues. CDR3 DNA sequence: TGTGCCAGCAAACCGGGGACAGGGGGTCACGAGCAGTACTTC. As protein: CASKPGTGGHEQYF.

DNA of the CDR3: TGTGCCTGGAGCCCAGCCGGGACAGGAAATGAAAAACTGTTTTTT. Translated: CAWSPAGTGNEKLFF. V is TRBV30 and J is TRBJ1-4; 8 bases align to TRBD1. CDR3 size: 15 residues. CDR1 is GTSNPN and CDR2 is SVGIG in the germline V gene (reference sequence). The ends lost 3 bases at V and 5 bases at J; junction bases unmatched: 8.

This clone was detected only a few times. The V gene is TRBV5-5, the J gene TRBJ1-6; no clear D. The V gene lost 1 base and the J gene lost 1 base, with 6 bases spanning the gap. The CDR3 contains 15 residues. In germline, CDR1 is SGHKS, CDR2 YYEKEE (reference sequence). CDR3: CASSLSASYNSPLHF. CDR3 DNA: TGTGCCAGCAGCTTGTCGGCGTCCTATAATTCACCCCTCCACTTT.

The chain combines TRBV5-8 with TRBJ2-3; no clear D gene. Germline lookup yields CDR1 SGHTS and CDR2 YDEGEE. The V end lost 4 bases, the J end lost 6 bases, and 15 bases lay between the germline ends. The CDR3 extends over 14 amino acids. The CDR3, as DNA: TGTGCCAGCAGCCCCCTTGGCCACTCCGATACGCAGTATTTT. This codes for CASSPLGHSDTQYF.

The genes are TRBV5-6 and TRBJ2-7, with no clear D. Germline CDR1 reads SGHDT; CDR2 reads YYEEEE. This CDR3 has 13 amino acids. Between the trimmed V and J ends, which lost 0 bases and 3 bases, there was a span of 7 bases. The DNA for the CDR3 is TGTGCCAGCAGCTTGGCCTTAAACTACGAGCAGTACTTC. Translation: CASSLALNYEQYF.

The genes are TRBV2 and TRBJ1-4, with D possibly TRBD1 on 5 matching bases. V lost 6 bases to trimming and J lost 3 bases, with 11 bases between them. Per germline, CDR1 SNHLY and CDR2 FYNNEI. The CDR3 loop spans 14 amino acids. CDR3 protein: CASRTAGSNEKLFF. The CDR3 DNA sequence: TGTGCCAGCAGGACAGCGGGGTCTAATGAAAAACTGTTTTTT.

The chain couples TRBV5-4 to TRBJ1-5; tentatively, D is TRBD1 (5 bases). This CDR3 contains 15 residues. The germline CDR1 and CDR2 sequences are SGHNT and YYREEE (reference sequence). V was clipped by 0 bases and J by 4 bases, with 11 bases between them. DNA of the CDR3: TGTGCCAGCAGCTTGGGTCAGGGAGGGAATCAGCCCCAGCATTTT. It translates to CASSLGQGGNQPQHF.

The CDR3 is CASSREGATGEAFF. The CDR3 DNA reads TGTGCCAGCAGTCGGGAGGGGGCGACGGGGGAAGCTTTCTTT. The chain employs TRBV2 and TRBJ1-1; 7 nucleotides align to TRBD1. The junction had 11 bases not matched to a gene; V was cut back by 5 bases and J by 8 bases. CDR1 is SNHLY, CDR2 FYNNEI, per germline. The CDR3 is made up of 14 amino acids. The complete variable domain, with remaining parts taken from reference TRBV2 and TRBJ1-1, reads EPEVTQTPSHQVTQMGQEVILRCVPISNHLYFYWYRQILGQKVEFLVSFYNNEISEKSEIFDDQFSVERPDGSNFTLKIRSTKLEDSAMYFCASSREGATGEAFFGQGTRLTVV.

The V gene is TRBV2, the J gene TRBJ2-7, with D unclear. This CDR3 region has 11 residues. V was shortened by 6 bases and J by 3 bases, with 6 bases between the two germline ends. Germline values: CDR1 SNHLY, CDR2 FYNNEI. This chain's CDR3 is CASRVSYEQYF. For the CDR3, the DNA is TGTGCCAGCAGGGTGAGCTACGAGCAGTACTTC.

The table lists this clone with a few counts. The chain combines TRBV4-3 with TRBJ2-3; no reliable D call. Germline CDR1 is LGHNA and CDR2 is YSLEER. V lost 0 bases, J lost 2 bases, and 12 bases lay in between. The CDR3 is 16 amino acids. The CDR3 spells CASSQDPSGYTDTQYF. CDR3 DNA: TGCGCCAGCAGCCAAGATCCGAGTGGCTACACAGATACGCAGTATTTT.

The CDR3 spells CASQPSGANVLTF. DNA for the CDR3: TGTGCCAGTCAGCCCTCTGGGGCCAACGTCCTGACTTTC. J is TRBJ2-6 and V is TRBV27; D is unclear. CDR3 length equals 13 residues. Germline lookup yields CDR1 MNHEY and CDR2 SMNVEV (reference sequence). Trimming cost V 9 bases and J 0 bases, with 6 bases left between them.

The chain recombines TRBV19 with TRBJ1-5, with D possibly TRBD1 on 5 matching bases. CDR3 size: 13 residues. CDR1 is LNHDA and CDR2 is SQIVND in the germline V gene (reference sequence). The germline V and J ends were trimmed by 7 bases and 7 bases, with 14 bases remaining between them. The CDR3 loop reads CASTGTLGQPQHF. CDR3 coding DNA: TGTGCCAGTACTGGGACCCTCGGACAGCCCCAGCATTTT.

The chain uses TRBV20-1 and TRBJ2-7; no clear D. The CDR3 has 12 residues. In germline, CDR1 is DFQATT, CDR2 SNEGSKA (reference sequence). Trimming removed 3 bases at V and 2 bases at J, with 8 bases between. The CDR3 DNA reads TGCAGTGCTAGTGGTGGAACCTACGAGCAGTACTTC. Its translation: CSASGGTYEQYF.

The V and J genes are TRBV7-9 and TRBJ2-4, with no clear D. Germline assignment: CDR1 SEHNR and CDR2 FQNEAQ (reference sequence). This CDR3 comprises 11 residues. The V and J ends lost 4 bases and 8 bases respectively, with 6 bases between them. For the CDR3, the DNA is TGTGCCAGCAGCTACCGTGACATTCAGTACTTC. Translated, it gives CASSYRDIQYF.

The gene calls are TRBV6-1 and TRBJ2-1; 13 bases are a match to TRBD2. Trimming cost V 4 bases and J 0 bases; bases outside gene matches: 3. CDR3 length: 17 amino acids. In germline, CDR1 is MNHNS, CDR2 SASEGT. The CDR3 here is CASSGTSGGSSYNEQFF. Written as DNA, the CDR3 is TGTGCCAGCAGTGGGACTAGCGGGGGTTCCTCCTACAATGAGCAGTTCTTC.